The next 18 T cell receptor beta chains were all read from a single sample in a study of long-term antiretroviral therapy in people with HIV. Sequencing relied on immunoSEQ assay v3.0, run at survey level. Assay used: immunoSEQ multiplex PCR; TCRdb lists only in-frame clones, some missing. This sample yields 25,000 to 30,000 clones, of which under 90% are seen a single time; roughly 9% belongs to the top ten. The sample was unsorted PBMCs, taken 4.8 to 5 years after starting antiretroviral therapy. These receptors were taken from a man aged 35 to 55 with HIV.

The genes are TRBV18 and TRBJ2-7, with D uncertain. This CDR3 has 13 amino acids. Trimming took 7 bases from V and 3 from J, leaving 13 bases between them. Germline V gene lookup returns CDR1 KGHSH and CDR2 LQKENI. The CDR3 bases are TGTGCCAGCTGCCCGTCGACAAGCTACGAGCAGTACTTC. It is translated as CASCPSTSYEQYF.

The chain employs TRBV19 and TRBJ1-1; 8 bases are shared with TRBD1. V lost 9 bases to trimming and J lost 6 bases; unmatched junction nucleotides: 6. The CDR3 covers 12 residues. In germline, CDR1 is LNHDA, CDR2 SQIVND (reference sequence). This CDR3 reads CASLDREAEAFF. The CDR3 region has the DNA TGTGCCAGCCTGGACAGGGAGGCTGAAGCTTTCTTT.

This chain links TRBV28 with TRBJ2-7; TRBD2 matches at 8 bases. CDR1 is MDHEN and CDR2 is SYDVKM in the germline V gene. This CDR3 contains 15 residues. J gave up 4 bases and V 8 bases, and 13 bases lay outside the gene matches. The CDR3 nucleotides read TGTGCCAGCGCTGGAAAAGTAGCGGGGTTATACGAGCAGTACTTC. It codes for CASAGKVAGLYEQYF. Full variable domain (missing parts from reference TRBV28 and TRBJ2-7): DVKVTQSSRYLVKRTGEKVFLECVQDMDHENMFWYRQDPGLGLRLIYFSYDVKMKEKGDIPEGYSVSREKKERFSLILESASTNQTSMYLCASAGKVAGLYEQYFGPGTRLTVT.

The V gene is TRBV5-1, the J gene TRBJ1-2, with 8 bases aligning to TRBD1. This CDR3 has 18 residues. Germline CDR1 and CDR2: SGHRS and YFSETQ. The trim removed 0 bases at V and 0 bases at J, leaving 10 bases unmatched. The CDR3 is CASSLGTGQALANYGYTF. The CDR3 nucleotides are TGCGCCAGCAGCTTGGGAACGGGACAGGCTCTAGCTAACTATGGCTACACCTTC.

The rearrangement uses TRBV27 and TRBJ2-5; D may be TRBD2 (6 bases). V was trimmed by 4 bases and J by 5 bases, leaving 11 bases between them. This CDR3 region has 13 residues. Per the germline V gene, CDR1 is MNHEY and CDR2 is SMNVEV (reference sequence). In DNA form, the CDR3 reads TGTGCCAGCAGTTCCGGGACTTGGGAGACCCAGTACTTC. As protein: CASSSGTWETQYF.

The chain recombines TRBV5-1 with TRBJ2-5; the D is unclear. Trimming removed 0 bases at V and 2 bases at J, with 8 bases between. The CDR3 spans 14 residues. Germline CDR1 reads SGHRS; CDR2 reads YFSETQ. In nucleotides, the CDR3 is TGCGCCAGCAGCTTGGTGCCAGCGCAAGAGACCCAGTACTTC. Translation gives CASSLVPAQETQYF.

The chain carries TRBV5-4 and TRBJ1-1; TRBD1 might be the D (5 bases). This CDR3 is 14 amino acids long. CDR1 and CDR2 from the germline V gene are SGHNT and YYREEE (reference sequence). V dropped 2 bases and J dropped 7 bases, with 15 bases sitting between them. Written as DNA, the CDR3 is TGTGCCAGCAGCTTACCCCCCGGGACGGATGAAGCTTTCTTT. This encodes CASSLPPGTDEAFF.

V gene TRBV19 combines with J gene TRBJ2-5; tentatively, D is TRBD2 (6 bases). This CDR3 spans 14 amino acids. The germline CDR1 and CDR2 sequences are LNHDA and SQIVND (reference sequence). V shed 7 bases and J shed 1 base, with 13 bases lying between them. CDR3 protein: CASTREEPQETQYF. The CDR3 coding sequence is TGTGCCAGTACTAGGGAGGAGCCCCAAGAGACCCAGTACTTC.

The rearrangement joins TRBV6-5 to TRBJ2-5; D is undetermined. Germline V gives CDR1 MNHEY, CDR2 SVGAGI. Trimming took 6 bases from V and 5 from J, leaving 10 bases between them. The CDR3 is 12 amino acids. This chain's CDR3 is CASSEARETQYF. In DNA form, the CDR3 reads TGTGCCAGCAGCGAGGCTCGGGAGACCCAGTACTTC.

The J gene is TRBJ2-5, the V gene TRBV6-6; maybe TRBD2 (5 bases). Trimming cost V 5 bases and J 0 bases, with 10 bases left between them. The length of the CDR3 is 14 residues. CDR1 is MNHNY, CDR2 SVGAGI, per germline (reference sequence). CDR3: CASSPPGNQETQYF. The CDR3 nucleotides read TGTGCCAGCAGTCCCCCCGGGAACCAAGAGACCCAGTACTTC.

V is TRBV6-1 and J is TRBJ1-1, with 8 bases that match TRBD1. The germline gives CDR1 MNHNS, CDR2 SASEGT. The length of the CDR3 is 14 residues. The ends lost 7 bases at V and 5 bases at J; junction bases unmatched: 9. The CDR3 DNA follows: TGTGCCAGCACTATGACAGGGGCGGGGACTGAAGCTTTCTTT. Translating it yields CASTMTGAGTEAFF.

The V and J genes are TRBV10-2 and TRBJ1-4; 8 bases align to TRBD1. Trimming at V came to 3 bases and at J to 5 bases, leaving 5 bases not matched to a gene. CDR3 length equals 15 residues. Germline V CDR1 and CDR2: WSHSY, SAAADI. The CDR3 sequence is CASSDRTGTNEKLFF. In DNA, the CDR3 is TGCGCCAGCAGTGACCGGACAGGGACGAATGAAAAACTGTTTTTT.

The V gene is TRBV10-1, the J gene TRBJ2-3; TRBD2 agrees at 10 bases. Germline trimming cut 6 bases from V and 1 base from J; bases unmatched to any gene: 4. CDR1 is WNHNN and CDR2 is SYGVQD in the germline V gene (reference sequence). The CDR3 is made up of 15 amino acids. CDR3 amino acids: CASSAGTSGTDTQYF. The CDR3 DNA reads TGCGCCAGCAGCGCCGGGACTAGCGGCACAGATACGCAGTATTTT.

The V and J genes are TRBV28 and TRBJ2-1, with 9 bases lining up with TRBD1. Germline values: CDR1 MDHEN, CDR2 SYDVKM. This CDR3 contains 13 residues. Trimming removed 6 bases from V and 8 bases from J; junction bases left unmatched: 5. CDR3 protein: CASRGQGGDEQFF. The DNA for the CDR3 is TGTGCCAGCAGGGGACAGGGTGGGGATGAGCAGTTCTTC.

V gene TRBV30 combines with J gene TRBJ1-1, with D unclear. Trimming removed 4 bases from V and 0 bases from J, with 9 bases in between. This CDR3 is built from 13 residues. Germline lookup yields CDR1 GTSNPN and CDR2 SVGIG (reference sequence). CDR3 region: CAWNKGLNTEAFF. DNA for the CDR3: TGTGCCTGGAACAAAGGATTGAACACTGAAGCTTTCTTT.

The rearrangement joins TRBV28 to TRBJ1-1; no reliable D call. The CDR3 runs 13 residues. V was cut by 2 bases and J by 1 base, with 5 bases left in between. The germline CDR1 and CDR2 sequences are MDHEN and SYDVKM. CDR3 sequence (DNA): TGTGCCAGCAGTTTAGTCGGGAACACTGAAGCTTTCTTT. This translates into CASSLVGNTEAFF.

The J gene is TRBJ2-7, the V gene TRBV27, with unresolved D. Trimming left V 3 bases short and J 4 bases short, with 4 bases between. In germline, CDR1 is MNHEY, CDR2 SMNVEV (reference sequence). The CDR3 is 11 amino acids. The CDR3 sequence: CASSFGYEQYF. The CDR3 DNA is TGTGCCAGCAGTTTTGGGTACGAGCAGTACTTC.

The chain has TRBV4-2 and TRBJ2-1; 9 nucleotides line up with TRBD1. After removal of 0 bases from V and 1 base from J, the junction contained 4 bases not matched to a gene. CDR1 and CDR2 (germline): LGHNA, YNFKEQ. CDR3 length: 17 amino acids. DNA for the CDR3: TGTGCCAGCAGCCAAGATGGTGGACAGGGGTCCTACAATGAGCAGTTCTTC. Residues: CASSQDGGQGSYNEQFF.